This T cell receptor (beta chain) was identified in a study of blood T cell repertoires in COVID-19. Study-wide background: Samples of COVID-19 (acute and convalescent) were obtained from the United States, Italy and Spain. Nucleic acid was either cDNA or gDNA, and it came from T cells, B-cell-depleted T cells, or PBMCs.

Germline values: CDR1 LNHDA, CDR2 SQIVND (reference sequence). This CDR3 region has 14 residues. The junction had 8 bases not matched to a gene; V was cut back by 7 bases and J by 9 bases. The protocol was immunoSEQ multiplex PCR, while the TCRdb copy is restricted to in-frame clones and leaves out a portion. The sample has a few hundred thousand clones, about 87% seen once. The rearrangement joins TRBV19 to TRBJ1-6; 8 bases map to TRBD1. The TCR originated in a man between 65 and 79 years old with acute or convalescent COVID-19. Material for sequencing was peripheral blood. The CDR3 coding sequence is TGTGCCAGTACCCCGGACAGGGCGGGTTCACCCCTCCACTTT. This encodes CASTPDRAGSPLHF.